The rows below give T cell receptor beta chains drawn from one sample of a study of blood T cell repertoires in COVID-19. Libraries were prepared by immunoSEQ multiplex PCR; TCRdb keeps only in-frame clonotypes and omits some of them. The data show about 190,000 clones, around 83% seen once. The sequenced sample consisted of PBMCs or T cells enriched from blood (not recorded which). Source of these receptors: a woman in her 30s who had been exposed to COVID-19. The CDR3 runs from the conserved cysteine through the conserved F or W.

J | V | CDR3
TRBJ2-1 | TRBV27 | CASSFSAYNEQFF
TRBJ1-2 | TRBV5-4 | CASSLAGQGGSRGYTF
TRBJ1-2 | TRBV30 | CAWDLSGNYGYTF
TRBJ1-3 | TRBV4-1 | CASSPSQGGNTIYF
TRBJ1-2 | TRBV6-5 | CASSLREFGYTF
TRBJ2-7 | TRBV4-1 | CASSQGLGHAYEQYF
TRBJ1-1 | TRBV7-8 | CASSPDREDEAFF
TRBJ1-2 | TRBV6-5 | CASSYSQGGYTF
TRBJ1-3 | TRBV18 | CASSPLAGSGNTIYF
TRBJ2-5 | TRBV9 | CASSVRSGFQETQYF
TRBJ2-3 | TRBV10-1 | CASSGLRTGSTDTQYF
TRBJ1-1 | TRBV7-6 | CASSLERNTEAFF
TRBJ1-5 | TRBV27 | CASSFGGSNQPQHF
TRBJ2-1 | TRBV19 | CASSERTSGGYNEQFF
TRBJ2-5 | TRBV5-5 | CASSWLTSGGYYQETQYF
TRBJ2-7 | TRBV13 | CASSLGPTAYEQYF
TRBJ2-1 | TRBV4-1 | CASSQDSGTLNQFF
TRBJ1-1 | TRBV9 | CASSVSGDTEAFF
TRBJ2-7 | TRBV18 | CASSPESYEQYF
TRBJ2-7 | TRBV19 | CASSLGTGGTYEQYF
TRBJ2-5 | TRBV4-3 | CASSQGRGLAAKETQYF
TRBJ2-3 | TRBV11-2 | CASSFGGRSTDTQYF
TRBJ1-6 | TRBV10-3 | CAITGQGGEGTLHF
TRBJ2-3 | TRBV6-2/TRBV6-3 | CASSYVGRRGLAVTDTQYF
TRBJ2-2 | TRBV11-3 | CASSPGTGTILNTGELFF
TRBJ2-3 | TRBV3-1/TRBV3-2 | CASSSPGQLNTDTQYF
TRBJ1-1 | TRBV7-2 | CASSSLDRIEAFF
TRBJ1-1 | TRBV9 | CASSVVGNKADEAFF
TRBJ1-2 | TRBV7-7 | CASSPPRGFYGYTF
TRBJ2-7 | TRBV5-1 | CASSFTRDNSYEQYF
TRBJ2-3 | TRBV3-1/TRBV3-2 | CASSPVLEFSGGNTDTQYF
TRBJ1-2 | TRBV27 | CASSLKGGARYGYTF
TRBJ1-1 | TRBV10-2 | CASKLTMNTEAFF
TRBJ2-3 | TRBV5-1 | CASSLTLATTDTQYF
TRBJ1-5 | TRBV4-3 | CASSQDESGGGNQPQHF
TRBJ1-1 | TRBV9 | CASSVLGGNTEAFF
TRBJ2-6 | TRBV30 | CAWRTRGSPVSSGANVLTF
TRBJ2-1 | TRBV7-2 | CASSSGSLAGGYNEQFF
TRBJ1-5 | TRBV6-1 | CASSDFPHSGDNQPQHF
TRBJ1-2 | TRBV3-1/TRBV3-2 | CASSQAWGETGYGYTF
TRBJ2-7 | TRBV19 | CASSGGPTYEQYF
TRBJ1-3 | TRBV6-5 | CASSYDRDLQTIYF
TRBJ1-2 | TRBV5-6 | CASSLEQMGGYTF
TRBJ1-6 | TRBV5-6 | CASSLVWQGNSPLHF
TRBJ1-1 | TRBV5-1 | CASSHTGDNTEAFF
TRBJ2-5 | TRBV4-1 | CASSQVAGGQETQYF
TRBJ2-5 | TRBV6-5 | CASSYVLEDLGETQYF
TRBJ1-6 | TRBV5-8 | CASDPSGYHSPLHF
TRBJ1-5 | TRBV5-1 | CASSPQGADQPQHF
TRBJ1-2 | TRBV20-1 | CSASLGRLTNYGYTF
TRBJ1-5 | TRBV15 | CATSRVNRANQPQHF
TRBJ1-2 | TRBV6-6 | CASGGDRGTYGYTF
TRBJ1-2 | TRBV3-1/TRBV3-2 | CASSQEGRNYGYTF